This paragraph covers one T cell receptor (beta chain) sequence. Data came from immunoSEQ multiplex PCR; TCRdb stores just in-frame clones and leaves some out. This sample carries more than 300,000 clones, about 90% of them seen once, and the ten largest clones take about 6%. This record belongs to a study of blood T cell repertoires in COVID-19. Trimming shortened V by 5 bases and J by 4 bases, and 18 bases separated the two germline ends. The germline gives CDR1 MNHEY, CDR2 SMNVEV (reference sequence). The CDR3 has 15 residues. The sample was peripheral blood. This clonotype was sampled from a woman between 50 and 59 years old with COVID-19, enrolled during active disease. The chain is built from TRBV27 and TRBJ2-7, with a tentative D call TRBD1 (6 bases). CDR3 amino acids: CASSIVGEGGYEQYF. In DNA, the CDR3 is TGTGCCAGCAGTATAGTCGGGGAAGGGGGATACGAGCAGTACTTC.